This TCR beta chain was recorded in a study of metastatic and nonmetastatic thyroid tumors. Study-level information: Peripheral blood and tumor or nodule samples from malignant and benign thyroid patients were compared.

No treatment of any kind had been given to any patient before thyroid surgery. Looked up from germline, CDR1 is SNHLY and CDR2 is FYNNEI. Trimming pared 4 bases from V and 8 bases from J, leaving 20 bases between. The CDR3 is made up of 16 amino acids. The table lists this clone with many counts. The antigen remains undetermined. Other nucleotide sequences in the sample specify the same CDR3. Authors' data handling: The authors used CDR3 differences across clinicopathological groups to build a distant-metastasis classifier for papillary thyroid cancer. TCRdb re-called clones via MiXCR from the PCR reads. It is TCRdb's table, rather than the study itself, that gives the V and J calls and clone size. The sample consists of about 39,000 clones, approximately 20% of them appearing once. General observations from the study: In blood and tumor, TCR beta diversity was reportedly significantly higher in malignant thyroid tumors than in benign nodules.

What was sequenced was blood. The TCR sequence derives from a female donor with papillary thyroid cancer or a benign thyroid nodule (not recorded which). Some clones in this sample may be carry-over from other donors' samples. The genes are TRBV2 and TRBJ1-4; perhaps TRBD1 as D (5 bases). The CDR3 spells CASSALGRSRGEKLFF. The CDR3 region has the DNA TGTGCCAGCAGTGCCCTTGGGAGATCTCGGGGCGAAAAACTGTTTTTT. Full variable domain (missing parts from reference TRBV2 and TRBJ1-4): EPEVTQTPSHQVTQMGQEVILRCVPISNHLYFYWYRQILGQKVEFLVSFYNNEISEKSEIFDDQFSVERPDGSNFTLKIRSTKLEDSAMYFCASSALGRSRGEKLFFGSGTQLSVL.